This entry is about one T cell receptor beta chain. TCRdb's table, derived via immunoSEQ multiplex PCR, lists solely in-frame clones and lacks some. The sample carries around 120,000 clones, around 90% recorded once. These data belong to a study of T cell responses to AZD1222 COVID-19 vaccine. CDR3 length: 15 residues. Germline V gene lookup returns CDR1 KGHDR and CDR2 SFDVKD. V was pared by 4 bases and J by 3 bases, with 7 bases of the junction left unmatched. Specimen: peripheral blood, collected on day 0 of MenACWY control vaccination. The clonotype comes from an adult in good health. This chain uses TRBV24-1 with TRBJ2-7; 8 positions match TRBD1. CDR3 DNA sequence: TGTGCCACCAGTGACCGAGGGACAGGCGTCTACGAGCAGTACTTC. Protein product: CATSDRGTGVYEQYF.